These 31 T cell receptor beta chains were all obtained from the same sample, sequenced in a study of shared clonotypes between healthy human individuals. The naive CD8 population came from CD45RO-negative cells selected for CCR7, without terminally differentiated effector memory CD45RA+ cells. Clones were read by immunoSEQ multiplex PCR, and TCRdb kept only the in-frame ones, dropping some. The data hold roughly 600,000 clones, with roughly 98% observed a single time. Sequenced material: naive CD8+ T cells sorted from blood. These receptors were taken from a man under 40 in good health.

The chain combines TRBV2 with TRBJ2-7, with 9 bases matching TRBD2. CDR3 length equals 15 residues. The V gene end was trimmed by 2 bases and the J gene end by 6 bases; junction bases not matched to a gene: 8. Germline V gene data show CDR1 as SNHLY and CDR2 as FYNNEI. CDR3 DNA sequence: TGTGCCAGCAGTGAACTTCTAGCGGGAAGTAGCGAGCAGTACTTC. It specifies CASSELLAGSSEQYF.

V gene TRBV9 combines with J gene TRBJ2-2; TRBD2 agrees at 8 bases. Per germline, CDR1 SGDLS and CDR2 YYNGEE. The CDR3 has 16 amino acids. V was clipped by 3 bases and J by 5 bases; unmatched bases: 9. CDR3 sequence reads: CASSAGTRRYTGELFF. In DNA form, the CDR3 reads TGTGCCAGCAGCGCAGGGACTAGAAGGTATACCGGGGAGCTGTTTTTT.

CDR3 nucleotides: TGTGCCAGCAGCTATAAACCCCCGGGAGGGAGCACCGGGGAGCTGTTTTTT. It specifies CASSYKPPGGSTGELFF. The rearrangement joins TRBV7-8 to TRBJ2-2; 8 bases fit TRBD2. V lost 4 bases and J lost 4; bases outside the gene matches: 11. CDR1 is SGHVS and CDR2 is FQNEAQ in the germline V gene. This CDR3 spans 17 amino acids.

The chain links TRBV18 to TRBJ2-7; D is possibly TRBD1 (6 bases). Germline CDR1 KGHSH, CDR2 LQKENI. Deletions cut 9 bases from V and 4 bases from J, with 13 bases between. There are 12 residues in the CDR3. The CDR3 loop reads CASRDTSYEQYF. DNA for the CDR3: TGTGCCAGTAGGGACACCTCTTACGAGCAGTACTTC.

The chain combines TRBV29-1 with TRBJ2-7; 7 nucleotides agree with TRBD1. The germline V gene encodes CDR1 SQVTM and CDR2 ANQGSEA. CDR3 length: 12 amino acids. V gave up 7 bases and J gave up 0 bases; unmatched junction bases: 3. As DNA, the CDR3 is TGCAGCGCGAGACAGGGCTCCTACGAGCAGTACTTC. It is translated as CSARQGSYEQYF.

This chain uses TRBV7-9 with TRBJ2-3; D is undetermined. V shed 5 bases and J shed 2 bases, with 14 bases lying between them. CDR1 and CDR2 (germline): SEHNR, FQNEAQ (reference sequence). The CDR3 length is 15 residues. The CDR3 loop reads CASSHPDQDTDTQYF. CDR3 coding DNA: TGTGCCAGCAGCCATCCTGACCAGGACACAGATACGCAGTATTTT.

V usage is TRBV2 and J usage is TRBJ2-7; D is perhaps TRBD1 (6 bases). Deletions cut 3 bases from V and 7 bases from J, with 13 bases between. Germline CDR1 reads SNHLY; CDR2 reads FYNNEI. The length of the CDR3 is 13 residues. The CDR3 nucleotides read TGTGCCAGCAGTGAGGGACACCTCTGGGAGCAGTACTTC. It translates to CASSEGHLWEQYF.

This rearrangement joins TRBV21-1 to TRBJ2-5; TRBD2, the D gene given by the table, was not confirmed from the DNA. TRBV21-1 is annotated as a pseudogene. The CDR3 spans 12 residues. DNA for the CDR3: TGTGCCGGATTACGGGGGGCAGAGACCCAGTACTTC. This sequence encodes CAGLRGAETQYF.

The V and J genes are TRBV7-9 and TRBJ2-5; no clear D gene. V was clipped by 2 bases and J by 0 bases, with 7 bases between them. CDR1 is SEHNR and CDR2 is FQNEAQ in the germline V gene (reference sequence). This CDR3 is 14 amino acids long. Here the CDR3 reads CASSLIGHQETQYF. Here the CDR3 DNA reads TGTGCCAGCAGCTTAATCGGACACCAAGAGACCCAGTACTTC. Full variable domain (remainder filled in from reference TRBV7-9 and TRBJ2-5): DTGVSQNPRHKITKRGQNVTFRCDPISEHNRLYWYRQTLGQGPEFLTYFQNEAQLEKSRLLSDRFSAERPKGSFSTLEIQRTEQGDSAMYLCASSLIGHQETQYFGPGTRLLVL.

The chain employs TRBV29-1 and TRBJ2-2; 7 bases map to TRBD2. Per the germline V gene, CDR1 is SQVTM and CDR2 is ANQGSEA. The CDR3 extends over 12 amino acids. The junction had 4 bases not matched to a gene; V was cut back by 8 bases and J by 4 bases. The CDR3 region has the DNA TGCAGCTCATTAGCGGGCACCGGGGAGCTGTTTTTT. Translating gives CSSLAGTGELFF.

The chain carries TRBV27 and TRBJ1-1, with 10 positions matching TRBD1. The CDR3 sequence is 15 residues long. The germline gives CDR1 MNHEY, CDR2 SMNVEV (reference sequence). V shed 4 bases and J 5 bases; nucleotides not matched to a gene: 7. The CDR3 loop reads CASSSRQGAGTEAFF. The CDR3 nucleotides read TGTGCCAGCAGTTCTCGACAGGGGGCCGGGACTGAAGCTTTCTTT.

This clone occurred once. The rearrangement joins TRBV13 to TRBJ2-7; 7 bases are shared with TRBD1. The CDR3 has 15 residues. The ends lost 5 bases at V and 1 base at J; junction bases unmatched: 8. Germline values: CDR1 PRHDT, CDR2 FYEKMQ (reference sequence). In DNA form, the CDR3 reads TGTGCCAGCAGCCGTACAGGGGATACGTCCTACGAGCAGTACTTC. It codes for CASSRTGDTSYEQYF. Full variable domain (outside the CDR3, taken from reference TRBV13 and TRBJ2-7): AAGVIQSPRHLIKEKRETATLKCYPIPRHDTVYWYQQGPGQDPQFLISFYEKMQSDKGSIPDRFSAQQFSDYHSELNMSSLELGDSALYFCASSRTGDTSYEQYFGPGTRLTVT.

The chain is built from TRBV18 and TRBJ2-7; 9 positions agree with TRBD1. V was pared by 3 bases and J by 0 bases, with 6 bases of the junction left unmatched. The CDR3 runs to 16 residues. Germline CDR1 reads KGHSH; CDR2 reads LQKENI. CDR3 sequence (DNA): TGTGCCAGCTCACCCCGTCCGGGACAGGGCTCCTACGAGCAGTACTTC. This gives the protein CASSPRPGQGSYEQYF.

Written as DNA, the CDR3 is TGTGCCAGTTACCGACTAGCTTCAACCAATGAGCAGTTCTTC. It codes for CASYRLASTNEQFF. This chain joins TRBV28 and TRBJ2-1; 7 bases line up with TRBD2. Germline CDR1 reads MDHEN; CDR2 reads SYDVKM. Germline trimming cut 9 bases from V and 6 bases from J; bases unmatched to any gene: 11. The CDR3 runs to 14 residues.

The chain links TRBV7-2 to TRBJ2-7, with 11 positions matching TRBD2. This CDR3 contains 14 residues. The trim removed 5 bases at V and 4 bases at J, leaving 4 bases unmatched. CDR1 is SGHTA, CDR2 FQGNSA, per germline. This CDR3 is CASSNIAGGYEQYF. Written as DNA, the CDR3 is TGTGCCAGCAGCAATATAGCGGGAGGGTACGAGCAGTACTTC.

A remark on this clone: The sample carries other DNA sequences with the same CDR3. The gene calls are TRBV9 and TRBJ2-7; 10 nucleotides match TRBD1. The CDR3 length is 14 residues. Unmatched junction bases numbered 5, after V lost 4 bases and J lost 4 bases. The germline gives CDR1 SGDLS, CDR2 YYNGEE. This CDR3 reads CASSPRDRGYEQYF. Written as DNA, the CDR3 is TGTGCCAGCAGCCCCCGGGACAGGGGATACGAGCAGTACTTC.

This chain connects TRBV10-3 to TRBJ1-3, with unresolved D. The CDR3 runs 16 residues. Germline V CDR1 and CDR2: ENHRY, SYGVKD. Trimming left V 1 base short and J 3 bases short, with 13 bases between. The CDR3 loop reads CAISEFPEGGGNTIYF. CDR3 in DNA: TGTGCCATCAGTGAGTTCCCGGAAGGTGGTGGAAACACCATATATTTT.

The V gene is TRBV5-5, the J gene TRBJ2-2, with no clear D. The CDR3 is 17 residues long. Trimming shortened V by 4 bases and J by 1 base, and 17 bases separated the two germline ends. Germline V lookup: CDR1 SGHKS, CDR2 YYEKEE (reference sequence). The CDR3 DNA reads as TGTGCCAGCAGCGACCGGTCCGGAGAAGGGAACACCGGGGAGCTGTTTTTT. As protein: CASSDRSGEGNTGELFF.

This chain uses TRBV14 with TRBJ2-1, with 7 positions matching TRBD1. The CDR3 is 15 amino acids. The V gene end was trimmed by 1 base and the J gene end by 9 bases; junction bases not matched to a gene: 9. CDR1 and CDR2 (germline): SGHDN, FVKESK. CDR3 DNA sequence: TGTGCCAGCAGCCAAGCAGGGGGTGATGGTGGTGAGCAGTTCTTC. It yields the protein CASSQAGGDGGEQFF.

This clone was counted a few times. This sequence joins TRBV2 and TRBJ2-7; TRBD2 might be the D (5 bases). CDR3 length: 13 residues. V shed 7 bases and J shed 6 bases, with 16 bases lying between them. The germline V gene has CDR1 SNHLY and CDR2 FYNNEI. CDR3 DNA sequence: TGTGCCAGCACTCCGGGGTTAGGAGTCGAGCAGTACTTC. As protein: CASTPGLGVEQYF. Combining the CDR3 with reference TRBV2 and TRBJ2-7 gives the whole variable domain EPEVTQTPSHQVTQMGQEVILRCVPISNHLYFYWYRQILGQKVEFLVSFYNNEISEKSEIFDDQFSVERPDGSNFTLKIRSTKLEDSAMYFCASTPGLGVEQYFGPGTRLTVT.

The chain combines TRBV9 with TRBJ1-1; D is perhaps TRBD1 (5 bases). V gave up 2 bases and J gave up 1 base, with 9 bases separating them. Germline values: CDR1 SGDLS, CDR2 YYNGEE. The CDR3 runs 14 residues. In DNA, the CDR3 is TGTGCCAGCAGCGTTTATGGGGGGAACACTGAAGCTTTCTTT. This gives the protein CASSVYGGNTEAFF.

This chain joins TRBV27 and TRBJ2-7, with D perhaps matching TRBD1 or TRBD2 (6 bases each). Trimming stripped 10 bases from V and 5 bases from J, with 18 bases between. Germline V gives CDR1 MNHEY, CDR2 SMNVEV (reference sequence). This CDR3 contains 13 residues. CDR3 nucleotides: TGTGCCACCCATGGGGGGCTTCTGGACGAGCAGTACTTC. Translation gives CATHGGLLDEQYF.

The chain uses TRBV20-1 and TRBJ2-3, with D unclear. Per germline, CDR1 DFQATT and CDR2 SNEGSKA (reference sequence). V was pared by 6 bases and J by 2 bases, with 6 bases between. CDR3 length: 11 residues. As DNA, the CDR3 is TGCAGTGCCTCAGACACAGATACGCAGTATTTT. It codes for CSASDTDTQYF.

The table lists this clone with a count of one. This rearrangement joins TRBV11-2 to TRBJ1-4, with no clear D. Trimming removed 4 bases from V and 5 bases from J, with 14 bases in between. The CDR3 has 15 residues. The germline CDR1 and CDR2 sequences are SGHAT and FQNNGV. The DNA of the CDR3 is TGTGCCAGCAGCTCCCTCTTGCAGACGAATGAAAAACTGTTTTTT. Protein product: CASSSLLQTNEKLFF.

This clone appeared a single time. The rearrangement uses TRBV12-5 and TRBJ1-2; unclear D gene. Between the trimmed V and J ends, which lost 5 bases and 7 bases, there was a span of 17 bases. The CDR3 length is 14 residues. Germline V gives CDR1 LGHNT, CDR2 FRNRAP. CDR3 DNA sequence: TGTGCTAGTGGTCCCCGAAGGGAGGGAGGTGGCTACACCTTC. Translated, it gives CASGPRREGGGYTF. The full variable domain, in which reference TRBV12-5 and TRBJ1-2 provide the parts outside the CDR3, is DARVTQTPRHKVTEMGQEVTMRCQPILGHNTVFWYRQTMMQGLELLAYFRNRAPLDDSGMPKDRFSAEMPDATLATLKIQPSEPRDSAVYFCASGPRREGGGYTFGSGTRLTVV.

The chain carries TRBV10-2 and TRBJ2-1, with 8 bases that match TRBD2. Germline lookup yields CDR1 WSHSY and CDR2 SAAADI. The V segment lost 5 bases and the J segment 2 bases; nucleotides outside the gene matches: 5. The CDR3 consists of 15 residues. The CDR3 region has the DNA TGCGCCAGCAGTCCTCTACTAGCGGCCTACAATGAGCAGTTCTTC. Amino acid sequence: CASSPLLAAYNEQFF.

V and J are TRBV15 and TRBJ1-5; TRBD1 matches at 7 bases. V was clipped by 0 bases and J by 6 bases; unmatched bases: 11. Per the germline V gene, CDR1 is LNHNV and CDR2 is YYDKDF (reference sequence). The CDR3 spans 17 residues. The CDR3 coding sequence is TGTGCCACCAGCAGAGAATCGGGACAGACATGGGGTCAGCCCCAGCATTTT. Translation: CATSRESGQTWGQPQHF.

The chain recombines TRBV7-9 with TRBJ2-7; 11 bases line up with TRBD1. The CDR3 sequence is 14 residues long. The V segment lost 6 bases and the J segment 3 bases; nucleotides outside the gene matches: 4. Per the germline V gene, CDR1 is SEHNR and CDR2 is FQNEAQ (reference sequence). This CDR3 reads CASRPGTGGYEQYF. The CDR3 bases are TGTGCCAGCAGGCCCGGGACAGGGGGCTACGAGCAGTACTTC.

The chain recombines TRBV7-8 with TRBJ1-1; 7 positions match TRBD1. Unmatched junction bases numbered 16, after V lost 5 bases and J lost 7 bases. The germline V gene has CDR1 SGHVS and CDR2 FQNEAQ. This CDR3 region has 16 residues. The CDR3 bases are TGTGCCAGCAGCCCCAGAAAAGAGGGGGCGCGGTATGAAGCTTTCTTT. It specifies CASSPRKEGARYEAFF.

The CDR3 DNA follows: TGTGCCAGCAGCTTCGCACAGGGGTCTCCCTACGAGCAGTACTTC. It specifies CASSFAQGSPYEQYF. V gene TRBV7-2 combines with J gene TRBJ2-7; 7 bases agree with TRBD1. Germline V gives CDR1 SGHTA, CDR2 FQGNSA. With 3 bases clipped from V and 2 bases from J, the junction kept 7 bases outside the gene matches. CDR3 size: 15 residues.

On this clone itself: The sample holds other DNA sequences that translate to the same CDR3. The chain uses TRBV27 and TRBJ2-1; D might be TRBD1 (6 bases). Deletions cut 8 bases from V and 1 base from J, with 9 bases between. Germline CDR1 reads MNHEY; CDR2 reads SMNVEV (reference sequence). The CDR3 length is 13 residues. This CDR3 is CASGRGSYNEQFF. The DNA of the CDR3 is TGTGCCAGCGGCAGGGGATCCTACAATGAGCAGTTCTTC.